These T cell receptor beta chains were read from a single sample in a study of CD8+ T cells in alopecia areata. Clones were sequenced by immunoSEQ multiplex PCR, and TCRdb holds only the in-frame ones, with some missing. Here the sample spans 110,000 to 150,000 clones, about 51% being singletons. This material consisted of CD4+ T cells sorted from blood, taken at week 0. The receptor set was obtained from a human donor with alopecia areata. CDR3s include the opening cysteine and the closing phenylalanine or tryptophan. D genes are given only for firm matches. Clone size is not always given. Where it is, it says once, few, many or a class for expanded clones.

CDR3nt,CDR3aa,j_gene,v_gene,d_gene,abundance
TGTGCCTGGAGGGGGGGTTTTGGCTCTTTGGGTGGCTACACCTTC,CAWRGGFGSLGGYTF,TRBJ1-2,TRBV30,-,few
TGCAGCGCGCGGACTAGCGGGCCTAAGCAGTTCTTC,CSARTSGPKQFF,TRBJ2-1,TRBV29-1,TRBD2,-
TGTGCCATCAGTATCAACACAGATACGCAGTATTTT,CAISINTDTQYF,TRBJ2-3,TRBV10-3,-,-
TGCGCCAGCAGTCGCGGGAACAAAGGGCCCACCACTGAAGCTTTCTTT,CASSRGNKGPTTEAFF,TRBJ1-1,TRBV23-1,-,few
TGCGCCAGCAGCCAAGAACGGCGGGAGGAAAAGGACGGGGAGCTGTTTTTT,CASSQERREEKDGELFF,TRBJ2-2,TRBV4-3,TRBD2,many
TGTGCCAGCAGGAAAACCGTAGGTGAGCAGTTCTTC,CASRKTVGEQFF,TRBJ2-1,TRBV4-2,-,few
TGTGCCAGCAGTGTCGGAGCGACCACCTTTTCTAGCACAGATACGCAGTATTTT,CASSVGATTFSSTDTQYF,TRBJ2-3,TRBV25-1,-,-
TGTGCCAGCAGTAGAGTGGGAACTCAAGAGACCCAGTACTTC,CASSRVGTQETQYF,TRBJ2-5,TRBV6-5,-,-
TGTGCCAGCAGCTTACAGCTCCAAAACGAGCAGTACTTC,CASSLQLQNEQYF,TRBJ2-7,TRBV7-2,-,few
TGCGCCAGCAGCTTGGAGGACAGAAACTATGGCTACACCTTC,CASSLEDRNYGYTF,TRBJ1-2,TRBV5-1,-,-
TGTGCCCAAGGGGCGCGGGAGGTTGGTGAGCAGTTCTTC,CAQGAREVGEQFF,TRBJ2-1,TRBV6-5,TRBD2,-
TGTGCCACCAGCAGAGGCGGGGTTGGCTTCTCCTACAATGAGCAGTTCTTC,CATSRGGVGFSYNEQFF,TRBJ2-1,TRBV15,-,-
TGTGCCTGGAGAAATCCCCGGGACAGGGTGGACGGGGAGCTGTTTTTT,CAWRNPRDRVDGELFF,TRBJ2-2,TRBV30,TRBD1,few
TGCGCCAGCAGCTTGTTTGCGGACACCGGGGAGCTGTTTTTT,CASSLFADTGELFF,TRBJ2-2,TRBV5-1,-,few